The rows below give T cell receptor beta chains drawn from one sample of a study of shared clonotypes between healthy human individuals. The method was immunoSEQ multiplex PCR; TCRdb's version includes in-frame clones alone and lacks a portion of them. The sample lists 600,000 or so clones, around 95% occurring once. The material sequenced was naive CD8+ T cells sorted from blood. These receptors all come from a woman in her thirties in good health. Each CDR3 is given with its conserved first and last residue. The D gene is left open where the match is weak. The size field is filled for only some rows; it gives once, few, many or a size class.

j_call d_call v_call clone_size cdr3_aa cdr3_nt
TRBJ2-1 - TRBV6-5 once CASSYSLGASYNEQFF TGTGCCAGCAGTTACTCGCTTGGTGCCTCCTACAATGAGCAGTTCTTC
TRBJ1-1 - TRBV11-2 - CASSSFQGRAFF TGTGCCAGCAGCTCATTCCAGGGGAGAGCTTTCTTT
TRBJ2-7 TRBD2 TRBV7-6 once CASSPGLAGGTAEQYF TGTGCCAGCAGCCCGGGACTAGCGGGAGGGACAGCCGAGCAGTACTTC
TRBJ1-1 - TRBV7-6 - CASSLSENTEAFF TGTGCCAGCAGCTTAAGTGAGAACACTGAAGCTTTCTTT
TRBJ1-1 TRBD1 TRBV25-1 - CASTDRAAEAFF TGTGCCAGCACCGACAGGGCCGCTGAAGCTTTCTTT
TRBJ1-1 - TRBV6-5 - CASSLTTGGSGEAFF TGTGCCAGCAGCCTGACGACTGGAGGATCGGGTGAAGCTTTCTTT
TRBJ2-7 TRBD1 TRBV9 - CASSETGTDNYEQYF TGTGCCAGCAGCGAAACCGGGACAGATAACTACGAGCAGTACTTC
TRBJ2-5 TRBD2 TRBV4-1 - CASSHKREAKETQYF TGCGCCAGCAGCCACAAGCGGGAGGCCAAAGAGACCCAGTACTTC
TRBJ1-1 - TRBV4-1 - CASSPTGGVNTEAFF TGCGCCAGCAGCCCGACTGGGGGGGTAAACACTGAAGCTTTCTTT
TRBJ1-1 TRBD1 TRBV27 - CASSFRGQGTEAFF TGTGCCAGCAGTTTCAGGGGGCAGGGCACTGAAGCTTTCTTT
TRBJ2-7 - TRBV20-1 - CSASSNEQYF TGCAGTGCCTCCTCCAACGAGCAGTACTTC
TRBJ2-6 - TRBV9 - CASSVVTGANVLTF TGTGCCAGCAGCGTTGTGACTGGGGCCAACGTCCTGACTTTC
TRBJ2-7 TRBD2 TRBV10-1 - CASNISGRASDEQYF TGCGCCAGCAATATCAGCGGGAGGGCATCCGACGAGCAGTACTTC
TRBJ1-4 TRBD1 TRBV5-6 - CASSLWTGNEKLFF TGTGCCAGCAGCCTTTGGACAGGGAATGAAAAACTGTTTTTT
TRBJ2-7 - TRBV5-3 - CARSLMLNEQYF TGTGCCAGAAGCTTGATGTTAAACGAGCAGTACTTC
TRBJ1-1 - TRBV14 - CASSLPPRGWTEAFF TGTGCCAGCAGCCTCCCCCCCCGGGGTTGGACTGAAGCTTTCTTT
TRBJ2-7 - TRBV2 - CATLGLAEGVRAYEQYF TGTGCCACCCTGGGGCTAGCGGAGGGGGTTAGGGCGTACGAGCAGTACTTC
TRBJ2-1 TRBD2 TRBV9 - CASSVAGTSSYNEQFF TGTGCCAGCAGCGTAGCTGGGACTAGCAGCTACAATGAGCAGTTCTTC
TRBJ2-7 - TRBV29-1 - CSVEVAFEQYF TGCAGCGTTGAGGTGGCTTTCGAGCAGTACTTC
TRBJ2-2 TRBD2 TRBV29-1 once CSVAFREGPPTGELFF TGCAGCGTTGCTTTCCGGGAGGGCCCTCCCACCGGGGAGCTGTTTTTT
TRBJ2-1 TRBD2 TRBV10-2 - CASSGNSGRGNEQFF TGCGCCAGCAGTGGGAATAGCGGGAGAGGGAATGAGCAGTTCTTC
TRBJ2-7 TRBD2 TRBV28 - CASSPSLGREGGEQYF TGTGCCAGCAGCCCCTCTCTGGGGCGGGAGGGGGGCGAGCAGTACTTC
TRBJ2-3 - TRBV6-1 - CASSEAWSGTSTDTQYF TGTGCCAGCAGTGAAGCTTGGTCAGGGACTAGCACAGATACGCAGTATTTT
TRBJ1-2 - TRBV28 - CASSFGHSYGYTF TGTGCCAGCAGTTTCGGGCATTCGTATGGCTACACCTTC
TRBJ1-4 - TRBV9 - CASSDPLLGRDNEKLFF TGTGCCAGCAGCGATCCCCTCCTGGGACGGGATAATGAAAAACTGTTTTTT
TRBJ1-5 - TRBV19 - CASSAMVLGNQPQHF TGTGCCAGTAGTGCCATGGTTTTGGGCAATCAGCCCCAGCATTTT
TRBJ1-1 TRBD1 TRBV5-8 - CASSLVPSGQQNTEAFF TGTGCCAGCAGCTTGGTTCCTTCGGGACAGCAGAACACTGAAGCTTTCTTT
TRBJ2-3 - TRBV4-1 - CASSQERGPSTDTQYF TGCGCCAGCAGCCAAGAGAGAGGGCCTAGCACAGATACGCAGTATTTT
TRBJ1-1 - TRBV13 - CASSPILEKGNTEAFF TGTGCCAGCAGCCCCATCCTCGAGAAGGGGAACACTGAAGCTTTCTTT
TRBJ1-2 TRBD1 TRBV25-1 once CASEGDRGHDWYGYTF TGTGCTTCCGAGGGGGACAGGGGCCATGATTGGTATGGCTACACCTTC
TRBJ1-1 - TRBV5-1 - CASSLGVEAFF TGCGCCAGCAGCTTAGGAGTTGAAGCTTTCTTT
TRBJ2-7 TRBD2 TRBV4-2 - CASSQDRGVYEQYF TGTGCCAGCAGCCAAGACCGGGGGGTTTACGAGCAGTACTTC
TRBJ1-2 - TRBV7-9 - CASSFTDRIYGYTF TGTGCCAGCAGTTTTACGGACAGAATTTATGGCTACACCTTC
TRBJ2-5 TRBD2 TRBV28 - CASRWTSGPGETQYF TGTGCCAGCAGGTGGACTAGCGGCCCCGGGGAGACCCAGTACTTC
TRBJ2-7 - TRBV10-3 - CAISEGPGYEQYF TGTGCCATCAGTGAAGGGCCCGGTTACGAGCAGTACTTC
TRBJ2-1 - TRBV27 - CASSLAPRGEQFF TGTGCCAGCAGCCTTGCCCCGCGGGGTGAGCAGTTCTTC
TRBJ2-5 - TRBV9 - CASSGLQGNQETQYF TGTGCCAGCAGCGGACTACAGGGAAACCAAGAGACCCAGTACTTC
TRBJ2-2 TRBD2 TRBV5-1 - CASSLVSSGPTNTGELFF TGCGCCAGCAGCTTGGTGTCTAGCGGGCCCACGAACACCGGGGAGCTGTTTTTT
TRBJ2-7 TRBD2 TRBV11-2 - CASSSTPGAGSYEQYF TGTGCCAGCAGCTCGACTCCGGGAGCGGGAAGCTACGAGCAGTACTTC
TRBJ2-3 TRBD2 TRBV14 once CASSQEAGGLDTQYF TGTGCCAGCAGCCAAGAAGCGGGAGGGCTAGATACGCAGTATTTT
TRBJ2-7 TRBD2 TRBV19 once CASSIGLADHYEQYF TGTGCCAGTAGTATCGGACTAGCGGATCACTACGAGCAGTACTTC
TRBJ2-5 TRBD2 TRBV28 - CASSLGIGPGGTQYF TGTGCCAGCAGTTTGGGAATCGGTCCGGGGGGGACCCAGTACTTC
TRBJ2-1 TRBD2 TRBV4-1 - CASSNRLAGNDEQFF TGCGCCAGCAGCAACCGACTAGCGGGAAACGATGAGCAGTTCTTC
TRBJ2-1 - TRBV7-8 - CASSLRIAGYNEQFF TGTGCCAGCAGCTTAAGAATAGCCGGGTACAATGAGCAGTTCTTC